The present TCR beta chain was sequenced within a study of blood T cell repertoires in COVID-19. Germline loops: CDR1 SGDLS, CDR2 YYNGEE. The CDR3 runs to 18 residues. With 4 bases clipped from V and 2 bases from J, the junction kept 12 bases outside the gene matches. Generated by immunoSEQ multiplex PCR, the TCRdb table keeps only in-frame clones and is missing some. The sample lists about 210,000 clones; roughly four fifths were seen once. Source material: peripheral blood. The chain uses TRBV9 and TRBJ2-3, with TRBD2 identical over 11 bases. The receptor comes from a woman aged 35 to 49 with acute or convalescent COVID-19. The CDR3 DNA reads TGTGCCAGCAGCCCTCCTCCTGCGGGACTAGCGGCCACAGATACGCAGTATTTT. It translates to CASSPPPAGLAATDTQYF.